This is a list of T cell receptor beta chains from one sample in a study of blood T cell repertoires in COVID-19. Method: immunoSEQ multiplex PCR; TCRdb's copy keeps in-frame clones and lacks some. The sample carries around 300,000 clones, 90% recorded once. Sequencing used PBMCs or T cells enriched from blood (not recorded which). The receptors come from a woman aged 18-29 years with acute COVID-19. CDR3s include the opening cysteine and the closing phenylalanine or tryptophan. A D gene is named only where the DNA matches it firmly. Expanded clones get a size class; other rows say once, few or many, or leave the size out.

TRBJ1-1 TRBD1 TRBV19 . CATNDRAGTEAFF TGTGCCACCAACGACAGGGCGGGCACTGAAGCTTTCTTT
TRBJ2-7 . TRBV6-2/TRBV6-3 . CASSYSRGYQTYEQYF TGTGCCAGCAGTTACTCTCGAGGGTATCAAACCTACGAGCAGTACTTC
TRBJ1-5 TRBD1 TRBV27 . CASSIRTGAQPQHF TGTGCCAGCAGTATAAGGACAGGGGCCCAGCCCCAGCATTTT
TRBJ1-2 TRBD1 TRBV6-5 . CASSYGQGFGYTF TGTGCCAGCAGTTACGGACAGGGCTTTGGCTACACCTTC
TRBJ1-4 . TRBV14 . CASSQDRVEKLFF TGTGCCAGCAGCCAAGACCGGGTCGAAAAACTGTTTTTT
TRBJ1-6 TRBD1 TRBV30 . CAWSVGGASLNSPLHF TGTGCCTGGAGTGTAGGGGGCGCCTCTCTCAATTCACCCCTCCACTTT
TRBJ2-2 . TRBV18 . CASSPRTGLSGELFF TGTGCCAGCTCACCGCGTACAGGGCTAAGCGGGGAGCTGTTTTTT
TRBJ2-4 TRBD2 TRBV15 once CATSRGREGLYIQYF TGTGCCACCAGCAGAGGGCGGGAGGGCCTGTACATTCAGTACTTC
TRBJ2-3 TRBD2 TRBV29-1 once CSVEDPSGSPQPPDTQYF TGCAGCGTTGAAGATCCCAGCGGGAGTCCCCAACCCCCAGATACGCAGTATTTT
TRBJ2-5 TRBD2 TRBV7-8 . CASRASRTSGQETQYF TGTGCCAGCAGAGCTAGCCGGACTAGCGGACAAGAGACCCAGTACTTC
TRBJ2-3 TRBD1 TRBV5-8 . CASSIRQGRDTQYF TGTGCCAGCAGCATTCGACAGGGAAGGGATACGCAGTATTTT
TRBJ2-7 . TRBV29-1 . CSASIDSYEQYF TGCAGCGCATCGATCGACAGCTACGAGCAGTACTTC
TRBJ1-1 . TRBV11-2 . CASSLDPGHPGNTEAFF TGTGCCAGCAGCTTAGATCCGGGACATCCGGGGAACACTGAAGCTTTCTTT
TRBJ1-2 . TRBV7-2 . CASKAFQDYGYTF TGTGCCAGCAAGGCATTCCAGGACTATGGCTACACCTTC
TRBJ2-1 . TRBV7-7 . CASSSDSSTYNEQFF TGTGCTAGCAGCTCGGACAGCTCTACCTACAATGAGCAGTTCTTC
TRBJ1-2 . TRBV18 . CASSPPSVNYGYTF TGTGCCAGCTCACCACCGAGCGTGAACTATGGCTACACCTTC
TRBJ2-2 . TRBV6-5 . CASKSTGELFF TGTGCCAGCAAATCAACCGGGGAGCTGTTTTTT
TRBJ2-7 TRBD2 TRBV30 . CAWRRGWGGESPYEQYF TGTGCCTGGAGGAGAGGTTGGGGGGGAGAATCGCCCTACGAGCAGTACTTC
TRBJ1-2 . TRBV3-1/TRBV3-2 . CASSNMGRYGYTF TGTGCCAGCAGCAATATGGGCCGGTATGGCTACACCTTC
TRBJ2-7 TRBD1 TRBV7-2 few CASSSWTGDYEQYF TGTGCCAGCAGCTCCTGGACAGGAGATTACGAGCAGTACTTC
TRBJ1-5 TRBD1 TRBV6-5 . CASRTGGRNQPQHF TGTGCCAGCCGGACAGGGGGTCGGAATCAGCCCCAGCATTTT
TRBJ2-1 . TRBV5-8 . CASTTGVTTGNEQFF TGTGCCAGCACCACAGGAGTAACCACCGGCAATGAGCAGTTCTTC
TRBJ2-2 TRBD1 TRBV7-8 . CASSPMGDRGTGELFF TGTGCCAGCAGCCCTATGGGGGACAGGGGGACCGGGGAGCTGTTTTTT
TRBJ1-1 . TRBV12-3/TRBV12-4 . CATTSQGATEAFF TGTGCCACCACCTCACAGGGTGCCACTGAAGCTTTCTTT
TRBJ2-2 . TRBV15 . CATSRDRGSRFAGELFF TGTGCCACCAGCAGAGATCGGGGATCTCGGTTTGCCGGGGAGCTGTTTTTT
TRBJ2-1 TRBD2 TRBV24-1 . CATSDPTATSGASSYNEQFF TGTGCCACCAGTGACCCGACAGCGACTAGCGGGGCTAGCTCCTACAATGAGCAGTTCTTC
TRBJ2-3 . TRBV13 . CASSFEGRRSTDTQYF TGTGCCAGCAGCTTTGAGGGTAGGAGGAGCACAGATACGCAGTATTTT
TRBJ1-4 . TRBV14 few CASSRGLQATNEKLFF TGTGCCAGCAGCCGGGGACTACAGGCAACTAATGAAAAACTGTTTTTT
TRBJ1-2 . TRBV2 . CASSSGIPTYGYTF TGTGCCAGCAGTTCCGGGATTCCGACCTATGGCTACACCTTC
TRBJ1-1 TRBD1 TRBV4-1 . CASSQDRTGRAEAFF TGCGCCAGCAGCCAAGATCGGACAGGGCGGGCTGAAGCTTTCTTT
TRBJ1-4 TRBD1 TRBV30 . CAWRGQGAGNEKLFF TGTGCCTGGAGGGGACAGGGGGCGGGAAATGAAAAACTGTTTTTT
TRBJ2-7 TRBD2 TRBV6-5 . CASREPSGNYEQYF TGTGCCAGCCGCGAGCCCAGCGGGAACTACGAGCAGTACTTC